A selection of T cell receptor beta chains follows, all from one sample in a study of cytomegalovirus exposure and HLA in healthy donors. Assay: immunoSEQ multiplex PCR; the TCRdb copy retains only in-frame clones and omits some. The table includes some 150,000 clones, around 9.7% detected once. Sequenced: PBMCs. These receptors originate from a man between 45 and 60 years old in good health and CMV-seronegative. Both conserved end residues are part of each CDR3. The order of the fields is D gene, V gene, J gene, clone size, CDR3 protein, CDR3 DNA. D genes are given only for firm matches. Clone size appears in some rows only: once, few, many, or a class for an expanded clone.

NA	TRBV30	TRBJ2-3	NA	CAWGQRITDTQYF	TGTGCCTGGGGCCAGCGGATCACAGATACGCAGTATTTT
NA	TRBV28	TRBJ2-5	few	CASSLNFGGPGETQYF	TGTGCCAGCAGTTTAAATTTCGGGGGGCCGGGAGAGACCCAGTACTTC
TRBD1	TRBV19	TRBJ2-2	few	CASSNGQGWTGELFF	TGTGCCAGTAGTAACGGACAGGGATGGACCGGGGAGCTGTTTTTT
TRBD1	TRBV19	TRBJ1-2	NA	CASSTTGTGGYGYTF	TGTGCCAGTAGTACCACCGGGACAGGGGGCTATGGCTACACCTTC
TRBD2	TRBV9	TRBJ2-7	NA	CASSVAPGGRYEQYF	TGTGCCAGCAGCGTAGCGCCGGGAGGAAGGTACGAGCAGTACTTC
NA	TRBV7-2	TRBJ2-2	NA	CASSLEGGANTGELFF	TGTGCCAGCAGCTTAGAGGGCGGGGCGAACACCGGGGAGCTGTTTTTT
TRBD1	TRBV7-9	TRBJ1-5	NA	CASSLGTGSSIRPQHF	TGTGCCAGCAGCCTAGGGACAGGCTCTTCAATCAGGCCCCAGCATTTT
NA	TRBV7-7	TRBJ2-3	few	CATRVPNTDTQYF	TGTGCAACGAGGGTTCCTAACACAGATACGCAGTATTTT
NA	TRBV28	TRBJ2-2	NA	CASIRSGTGELFF	TGTGCCAGCATTCGATCAGGGACCGGGGAGCTGTTTTTT
NA	TRBV5-1	TRBJ1-2	few	CASSPGGSRGYGYTF	TGCGCCAGCAGCCCCGGGGGGTCCAGGGGCTATGGCTACACCTTC